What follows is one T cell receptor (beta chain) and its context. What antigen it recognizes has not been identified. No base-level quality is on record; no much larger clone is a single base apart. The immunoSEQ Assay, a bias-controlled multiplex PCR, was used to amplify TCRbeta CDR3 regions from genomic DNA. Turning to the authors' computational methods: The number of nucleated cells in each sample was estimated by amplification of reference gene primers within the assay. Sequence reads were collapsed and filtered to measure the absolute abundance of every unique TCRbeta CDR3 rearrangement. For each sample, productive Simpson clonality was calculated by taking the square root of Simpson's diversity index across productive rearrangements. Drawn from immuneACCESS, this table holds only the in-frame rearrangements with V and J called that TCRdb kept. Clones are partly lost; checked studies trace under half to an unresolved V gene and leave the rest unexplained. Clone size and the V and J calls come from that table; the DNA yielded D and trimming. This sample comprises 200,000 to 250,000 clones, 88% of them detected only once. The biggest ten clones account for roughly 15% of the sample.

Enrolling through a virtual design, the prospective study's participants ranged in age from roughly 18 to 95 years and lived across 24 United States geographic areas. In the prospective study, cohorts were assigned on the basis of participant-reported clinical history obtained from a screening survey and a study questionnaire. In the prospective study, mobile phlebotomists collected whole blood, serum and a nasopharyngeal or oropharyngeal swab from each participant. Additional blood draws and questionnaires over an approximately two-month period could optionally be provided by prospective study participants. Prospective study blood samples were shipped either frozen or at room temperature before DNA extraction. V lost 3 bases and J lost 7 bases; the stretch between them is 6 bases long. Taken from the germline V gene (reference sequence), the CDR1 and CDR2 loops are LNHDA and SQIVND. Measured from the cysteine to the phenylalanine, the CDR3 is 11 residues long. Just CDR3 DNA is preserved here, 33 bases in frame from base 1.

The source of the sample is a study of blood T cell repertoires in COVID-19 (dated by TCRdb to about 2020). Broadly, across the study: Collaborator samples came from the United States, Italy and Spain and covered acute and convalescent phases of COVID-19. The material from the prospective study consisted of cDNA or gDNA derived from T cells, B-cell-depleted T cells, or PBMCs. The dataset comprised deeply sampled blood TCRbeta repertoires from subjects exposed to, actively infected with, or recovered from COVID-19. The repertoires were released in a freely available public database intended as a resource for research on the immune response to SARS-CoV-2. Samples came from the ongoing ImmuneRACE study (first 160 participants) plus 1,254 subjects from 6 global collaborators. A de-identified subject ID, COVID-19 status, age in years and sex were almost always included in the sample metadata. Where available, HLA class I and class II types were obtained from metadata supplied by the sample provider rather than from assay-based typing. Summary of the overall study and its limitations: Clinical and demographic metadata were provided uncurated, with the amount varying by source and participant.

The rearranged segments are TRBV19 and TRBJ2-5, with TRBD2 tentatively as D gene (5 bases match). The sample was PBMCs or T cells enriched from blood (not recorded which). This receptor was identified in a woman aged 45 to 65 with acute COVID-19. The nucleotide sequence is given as TGTGCCAGTAGTATTGGAGGGACCCAGTACTTC. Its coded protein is CASSIGGTQYF.